Below, 3 T cell receptor beta chains from the same sample are listed, as sequenced in a study of blood T cell repertoires in COVID-19. Using immunoSEQ multiplex PCR, the repertoire was profiled, and TCRdb retains in-frame clones only, with some absent. This table holds 200,000 to 250,000 clones, 82% found once. The source material was peripheral blood. The receptors come from a woman of 80 years or more with acute or convalescent COVID-19.

This clone came up once. The chain is built from TRBV19 and TRBJ2-3; D may be TRBD2 (6 bases). Between the trimmed V and J ends, which lost 5 bases and 0 bases, there was a span of 12 bases. Germline values: CDR1 LNHDA, CDR2 SQIVND (reference sequence). CDR3 size: 15 residues. The CDR3 DNA sequence: TGTGCCAGTAGTGCCTTAGCGGTAAGCACAGATACGCAGTATTTT. Encoded protein: CASSALAVSTDTQYF.

The CDR3 nucleotides are TGCGCCAGCAGCTCTAGTACACAGGGATCAGATACGCAGTATTTT. Amino acid sequence: CASSSSTQGSDTQYF. The chain links TRBV5-1 to TRBJ2-3; D may be TRBD1 (6 bases). The length of the CDR3 is 15 residues. Germline loops: CDR1 SGHRS, CDR2 YFSETQ. The V end lost 3 bases, the J end lost 4 bases, and 15 bases lay between the germline ends.

This clone was seen only once. The chain combines TRBV7-8 with TRBJ1-1; a possible D gene is TRBD1 (5 bases). This CDR3 has 14 residues. V was trimmed by 3 bases and J by 4 bases, leaving 12 bases between them. Germline V gene data show CDR1 as SGHVS and CDR2 as FQNEAQ. In DNA form, the CDR3 reads TGTGCCAGCAGCTTTGGGGAGGGGCGCACTGAAGCTTTCTTT. It codes for CASSFGEGRTEAFF.